This TCR beta chain was retrieved from a study of healthy donors' naive CD4 and CD8 T cells. For the study at large: Donors spanned ages 20-25, 40-50 and 60-70 years, half female.

TCR libraries were built from approximately 0.45 ug of total RNA by linear amplification. Each CDR3 protein gets one entry after TCRdb re-called the reads with MiXCR. The table shows approximately 200,000 distinct CDR3 sequences, with around 74% occurring only once. Study results and limitations: Bulk sequencing left alpha and beta chains unpaired.

With respect to this clonotype: The antigen is not known.

V dropped 5 bases and J dropped 14 bases, with 14 bases sitting between them. This CDR3 is 11 amino acids long. CDR1 and CDR2 from the germline V gene are KGHDR and SFDVKD. This chain joins TRBV24-1 and TRBJ1-2, with D possibly matching TRBD1 (5 bases). This receptor was obtained from a pool of human donors in good health; the sample pools cells from several healthy donors. The sequenced sample was naive CD4+ and CD8+ T cells sorted from blood, pooled from several donors. The CDR3 is CATSVGTAMTF. CDR3 nucleotide sequence: TGTGCCACCAGTGTCGGGACCGCGATGACCTTC.